Detailed here is one T cell receptor beta chain. No cognate antigen has been identified for it. No much larger clonotype is one base removed from it; base qualities were not supplied. Ficoll-Paque density gradient centrifugation was used to isolate PBMCs. The record originates from a study of T-cell memory formation after mild COVID-19 listed by TCRdb under 2021. Broadly, across the study: Most TCR sequence clusters were specific to one of the two donors. Two young, previously healthy adult volunteers, one female and one male, were included in the cohort. T-cell clones expanding and contracting after mild COVID-19 in a couple of donors were tracked by longitudinal TCRalpha and TCRbeta repertoire sequencing. The paper as a whole reports these results and caveats: SARS-CoV-2 specificity was not confirmed for the second-wave clones peaking on day 37. Balanced CD4/CD8 phenotypes were observed for clones contracting from day 15 to 85, whereas a bias towards CD4+ was observed for a second wave of clones expanding from day 15 to 37. Contracting CD4+ clones were found mainly in CM and EM memory subsets, while CD8+ clones were enriched in EMRA. Some responding clones were detected in pre-infection memory, suggesting pre-existing cross-reactive memory T cells joined the SARS-CoV-2 response. Only a couple of mild cases were covered in the study, and larger cohorts including severe cases with pre-infection samples were considered necessary.

The germline ends are 15 bases apart after V is trimmed by 5 bases and J by 4 bases. The CDR3 sequence holds 15 residues, the cysteine and phenylalanine included. The CDR3 DNA has 45 bases and is translated from base 1. In the germline V gene, CDR1 corresponds to SGHTA and CDR2 to FQGNSA. Data came from an Illumina NovaSeq 6000. TCRalpha and TCRbeta cDNA libraries were constructed by 5'RACE with constant-segment primers, with sample barcodes and unique molecular identifiers being introduced. Trizol reagent was used to extract RNA from every sample. Amplification of the libraries took two PCR steps, and the second step added a second sample barcode plus Illumina TruSeq adapters. The libraries were sequenced on an Illumina NovaSeq using 2 x 150 bp paired-end reads. The study's own analysis went as follows. Demultiplexing of reads and collapsing into UMI-guided consensus sequences were performed with migec v1.2.7. Using mixcr v2.1.11, UMI consensuses were aligned to TRA and TRB V and J templates and then assembled into clonotypes. A clonotype was counted as expanded or contracted only if both edgeR and NoisET called the change significant, with noise models trained on biological replicates. edgeR calls used a false discovery rate-adjusted p below 0.01 and a log2 fold-change threshold of 1. PCA with hierarchical clustering of max-normalized trajectories of the 1000 most abundant clonotypes was used as exploratory dynamics analysis. The CD4 or CD8 phenotype of responding clones was assigned using the separately sequenced CD4+ and CD8+ repertoires. Using fastp at Q25 and MiXCR, TCRdb reprocessed the public reads and kept productive beta chains. Every entry covers one CDR3 protein and lists the most common genes and DNA from its rows. The V and J calls were not made by the authors but by TCRdb's processing. This sample holds fewer than 300,000 distinct CDR3 sequences; 16% were observed only once. Roughly a fifth of the sample is in the top ten clones.

The TCR originated in a man aged 18 to 29 who had mild COVID-19 (a few samples of this study predate the infection). The sample titles of this study are shuffled in the database, so cell type and time point are left out; the donor was told from shared clones. Sequenced sample: PBMCs or a T cell subset sorted from them (not recorded which). The sequence joins TRBV7-2 to TRBJ1-5; the D gene assignment is ambiguous. The CDR3 protein is CASSPEGRRNQPQHF. The nucleotide sequence is given as TGTGCCAGCAGCCCTGAGGGTAGGCGTAATCAGCCCCAGCATTTT.